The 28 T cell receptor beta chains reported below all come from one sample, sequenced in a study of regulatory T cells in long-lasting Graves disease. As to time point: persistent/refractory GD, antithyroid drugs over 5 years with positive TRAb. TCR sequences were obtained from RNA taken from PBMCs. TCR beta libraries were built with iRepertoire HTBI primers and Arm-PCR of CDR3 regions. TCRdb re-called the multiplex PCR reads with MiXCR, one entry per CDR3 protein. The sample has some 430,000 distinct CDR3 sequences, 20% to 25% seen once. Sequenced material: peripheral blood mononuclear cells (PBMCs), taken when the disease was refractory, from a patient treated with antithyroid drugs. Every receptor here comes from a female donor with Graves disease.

The CDR3 DNA is TGCAGTGCTATTGTAGGACCGCACTTAACCCAGTACTTC. Translation: CSAIVGPHLTQYF. The chain is built from TRBV20-1 and TRBJ2-5; D gene unclear. The CDR3 spans 13 residues. Germline values: CDR1 DFQATT, CDR2 SNEGSKA (reference sequence). The ends were cut back, 4 bases at V and 8 bases at J, with 17 bases in the middle.

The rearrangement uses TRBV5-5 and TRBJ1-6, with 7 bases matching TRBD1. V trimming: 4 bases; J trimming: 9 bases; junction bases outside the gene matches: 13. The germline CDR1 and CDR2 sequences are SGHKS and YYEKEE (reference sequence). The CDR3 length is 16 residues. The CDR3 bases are TGTGCCAGCAGCATTACGACAGGGCCAAATAGTTCACCCCTCCACTTT. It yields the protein CASSITTGPNSSPLHF.

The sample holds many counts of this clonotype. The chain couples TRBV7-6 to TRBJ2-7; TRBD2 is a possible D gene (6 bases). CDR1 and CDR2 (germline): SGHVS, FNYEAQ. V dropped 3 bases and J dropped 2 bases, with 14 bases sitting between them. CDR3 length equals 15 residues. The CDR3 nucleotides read TGTGCCAGCAGCTTGGAGGGAACCAGTACCTACGAGCAGTACTTC. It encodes CASSLEGTSTYEQYF.

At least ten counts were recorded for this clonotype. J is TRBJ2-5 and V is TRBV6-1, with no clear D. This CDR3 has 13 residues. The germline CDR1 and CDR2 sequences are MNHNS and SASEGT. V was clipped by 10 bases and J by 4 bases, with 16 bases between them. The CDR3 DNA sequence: TGTGCCACCCCAAGCCGTGACGCAGAGACCCAGTACTTC. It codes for CATPSRDAETQYF.

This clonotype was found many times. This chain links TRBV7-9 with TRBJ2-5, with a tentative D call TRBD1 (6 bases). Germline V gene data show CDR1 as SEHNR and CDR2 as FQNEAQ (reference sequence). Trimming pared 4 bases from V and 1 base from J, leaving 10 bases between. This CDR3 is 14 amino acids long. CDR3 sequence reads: CASSSTGSQETQYF. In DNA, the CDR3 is TGTGCCAGCAGCTCCACAGGGAGCCAAGAGACCCAGTACTTC.

The CDR3 DNA reads as TGTGCCACCGGGACCGACACAGATACGCAGTATTTT. It encodes CATGTDTDTQYF. The chain employs TRBV24-1 and TRBJ2-3; TRBD1 or TRBD2 may be the D gene (5 bases each). There are 12 residues in the CDR3. V was shortened by 9 bases and J by 2 bases, with 8 bases between the two germline ends. The V gene's germline CDR1 is KGHDR and CDR2 SFDVKD.

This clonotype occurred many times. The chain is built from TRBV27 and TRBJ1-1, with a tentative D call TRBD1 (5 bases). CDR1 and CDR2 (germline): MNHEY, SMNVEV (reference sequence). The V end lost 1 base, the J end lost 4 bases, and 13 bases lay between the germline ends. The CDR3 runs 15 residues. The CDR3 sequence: CASSLFWQGSTEAFF. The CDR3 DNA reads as TGTGCCAGCAGTTTATTCTGGCAGGGTAGCACTGAAGCTTTCTTT.

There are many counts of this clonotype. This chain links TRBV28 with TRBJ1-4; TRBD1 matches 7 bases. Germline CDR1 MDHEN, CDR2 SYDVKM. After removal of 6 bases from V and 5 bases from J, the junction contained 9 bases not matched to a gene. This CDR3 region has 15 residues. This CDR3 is CASSLPGQLNEKLFF. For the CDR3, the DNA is TGTGCCAGCAGCCTACCGGGACAGCTAAATGAAAAACTGTTTTTT.

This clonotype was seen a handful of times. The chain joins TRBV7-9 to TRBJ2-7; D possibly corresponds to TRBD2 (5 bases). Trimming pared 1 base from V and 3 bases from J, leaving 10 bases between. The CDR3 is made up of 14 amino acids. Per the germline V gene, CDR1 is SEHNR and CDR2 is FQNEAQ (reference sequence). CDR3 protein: CASSLVGEGYEQYF. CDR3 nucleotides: TGTGCCAGCAGCTTAGTGGGAGAGGGCTACGAGCAGTACTTC. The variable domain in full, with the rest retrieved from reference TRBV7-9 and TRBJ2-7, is DTGVSQNPRHKITKRGQNVTFRCDPISEHNRLYWYRQTLGQGPEFLTYFQNEAQLEKSRLLSDRFSAERPKGSFSTLEIQRTEQGDSAMYLCASSLVGEGYEQYFGPGTRLTVT.

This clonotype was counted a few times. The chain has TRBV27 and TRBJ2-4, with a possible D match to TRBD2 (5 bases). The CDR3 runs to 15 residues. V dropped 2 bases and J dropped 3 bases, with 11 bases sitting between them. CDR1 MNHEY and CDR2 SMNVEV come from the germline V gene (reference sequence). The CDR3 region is CASSLIGENKNIQYF. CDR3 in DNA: TGTGCCAGCAGTTTAATTGGGGAGAACAAAAACATTCAGTACTTC.

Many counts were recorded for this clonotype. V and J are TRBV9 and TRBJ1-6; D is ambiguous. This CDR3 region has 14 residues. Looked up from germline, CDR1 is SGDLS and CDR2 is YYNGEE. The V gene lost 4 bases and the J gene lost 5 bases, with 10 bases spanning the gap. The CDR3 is CASSSRTNNSPLHF. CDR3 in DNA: TGTGCCAGCAGCTCCAGGACCAATAATTCACCCCTCCACTTT. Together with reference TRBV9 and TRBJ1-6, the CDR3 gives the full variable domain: DSGVTQTPKHLITATGQRVTLRCSPRSGDLSVYWYQQSLDQGLQFLIQYYNGEERAKGNILERFSAQQFPDLHSELNLSSLELGDSALYFCASSSRTNNSPLHFGNGTRLTVT.

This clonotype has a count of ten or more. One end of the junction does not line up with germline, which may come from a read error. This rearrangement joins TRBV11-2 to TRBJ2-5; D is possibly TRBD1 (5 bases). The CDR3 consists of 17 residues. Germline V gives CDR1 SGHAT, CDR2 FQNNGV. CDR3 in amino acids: CASTFIPRTRNQETQYF. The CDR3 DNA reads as TGTGCCAGCACCTTTATCCCGCGGACACGAAACCAGGAGACCCAGTACTTC.

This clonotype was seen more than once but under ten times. In nucleotides, the CDR3 is TGTGCCAGCAGTTACAGAGGGTTCACTGAAGCTTTCTTT. As protein: CASSYRGFTEAFF. This chain links TRBV6-2 or TRBV6-3 with TRBJ1-1; no reliable D call. Germline CDR1 is MNHEY and CDR2 is SVGEGT. Trimming cost V 2 bases and J 4 bases, with 8 bases left between them. The CDR3 runs 13 residues.

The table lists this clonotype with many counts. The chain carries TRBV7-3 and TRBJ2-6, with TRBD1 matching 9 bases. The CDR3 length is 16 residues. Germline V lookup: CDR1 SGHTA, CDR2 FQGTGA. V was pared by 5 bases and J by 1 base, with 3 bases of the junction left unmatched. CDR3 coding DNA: TGTGCCAGCAGCCGGGACAGGGCGTCTGGGGCCAACGTCCTGACTTTC. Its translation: CASSRDRASGANVLTF.

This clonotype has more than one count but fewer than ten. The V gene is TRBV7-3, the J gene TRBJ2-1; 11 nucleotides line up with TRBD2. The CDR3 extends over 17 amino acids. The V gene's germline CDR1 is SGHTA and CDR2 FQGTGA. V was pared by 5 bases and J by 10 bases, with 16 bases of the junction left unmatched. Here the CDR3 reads CASSPGGGLAGGKEQFF. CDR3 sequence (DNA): TGTGCCAGCAGCCCCGGGGGAGGTCTAGCGGGGGGCAAGGAGCAGTTCTTC.

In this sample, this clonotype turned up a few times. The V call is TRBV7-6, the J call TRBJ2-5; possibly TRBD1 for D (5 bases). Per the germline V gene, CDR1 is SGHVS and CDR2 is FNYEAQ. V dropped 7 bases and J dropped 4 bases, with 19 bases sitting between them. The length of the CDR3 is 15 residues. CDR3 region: CASKESGGAGETQYF. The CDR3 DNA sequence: TGTGCCAGCAAAGAAAGTGGTGGGGCAGGAGAGACCCAGTACTTC.

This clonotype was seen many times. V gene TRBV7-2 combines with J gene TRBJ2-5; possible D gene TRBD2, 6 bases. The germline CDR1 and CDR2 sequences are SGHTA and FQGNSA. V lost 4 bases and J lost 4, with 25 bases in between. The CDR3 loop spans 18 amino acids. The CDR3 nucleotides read TGTGCCAGCAGCTCCTCGCGACTAGGGCTGTATGATGGAGAGACCCAGTACTTC. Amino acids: CASSSSRLGLYDGETQYF.

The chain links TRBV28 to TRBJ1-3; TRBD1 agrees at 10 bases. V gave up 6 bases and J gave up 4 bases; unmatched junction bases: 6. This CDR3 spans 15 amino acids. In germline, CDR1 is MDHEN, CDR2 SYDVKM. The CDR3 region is CASSGGQGTGNTIYF. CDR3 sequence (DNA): TGTGCCAGCAGCGGGGGACAGGGGACCGGAAACACCATATATTTT.

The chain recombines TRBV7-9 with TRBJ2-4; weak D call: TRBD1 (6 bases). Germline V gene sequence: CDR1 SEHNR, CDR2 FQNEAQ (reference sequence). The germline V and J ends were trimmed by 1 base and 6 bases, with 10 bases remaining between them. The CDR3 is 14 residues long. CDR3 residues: CASSLVGDTNIQYF. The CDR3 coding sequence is TGTGCCAGCAGCTTAGTGGGGGACACAAACATTCAGTACTTC.

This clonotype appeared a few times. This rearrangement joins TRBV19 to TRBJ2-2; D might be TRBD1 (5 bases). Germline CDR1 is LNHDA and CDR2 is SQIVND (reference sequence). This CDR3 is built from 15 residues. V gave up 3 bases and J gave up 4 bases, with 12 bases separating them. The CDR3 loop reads CASSIQGSGTGELFF. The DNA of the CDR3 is TGTGCCAGTAGTATCCAGGGTTCGGGCACCGGGGAGCTGTTTTTT.

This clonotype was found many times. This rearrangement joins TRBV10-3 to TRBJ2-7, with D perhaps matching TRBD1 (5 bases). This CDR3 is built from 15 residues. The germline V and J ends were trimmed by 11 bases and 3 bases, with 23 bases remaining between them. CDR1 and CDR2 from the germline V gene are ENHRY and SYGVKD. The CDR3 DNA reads TGTGCCTCCGGAGTTGGAACAGACCAGGGCTACGAGCAGTACTTC. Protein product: CASGVGTDQGYEQYF.

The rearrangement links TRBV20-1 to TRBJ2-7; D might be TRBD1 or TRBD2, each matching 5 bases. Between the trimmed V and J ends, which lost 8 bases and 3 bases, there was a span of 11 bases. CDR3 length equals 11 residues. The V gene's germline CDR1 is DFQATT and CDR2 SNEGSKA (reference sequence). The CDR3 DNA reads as TGCAGTCCGGGACGGCACTACGAGCAGTACTTC. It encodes CSPGRHYEQYF.

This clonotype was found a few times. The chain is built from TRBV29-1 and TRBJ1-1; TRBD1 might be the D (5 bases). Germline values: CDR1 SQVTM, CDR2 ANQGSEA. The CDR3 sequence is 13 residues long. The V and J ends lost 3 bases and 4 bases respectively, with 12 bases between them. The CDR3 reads CSVDSGNPTEAFF. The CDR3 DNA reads TGCAGCGTTGATTCAGGGAACCCCACTGAAGCTTTCTTT. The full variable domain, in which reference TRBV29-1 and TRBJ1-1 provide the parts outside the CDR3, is SAVISQKPSRDICQRGTSLTIQCQVDSQVTMMFWYRQQPGQSLTLIATANQGSEATYESGFVIDKFPISRPNLTFSTLTVSNMSPEDSSIYLCSVDSGNPTEAFFGQGTRLTVV.

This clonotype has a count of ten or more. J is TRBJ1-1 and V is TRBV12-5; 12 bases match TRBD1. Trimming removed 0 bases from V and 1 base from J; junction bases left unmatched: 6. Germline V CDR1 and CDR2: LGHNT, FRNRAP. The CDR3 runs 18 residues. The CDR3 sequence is CASGLVLGQGASNTEAFF. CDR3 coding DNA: TGTGCTAGTGGTTTGGTACTGGGACAGGGGGCCTCGAACACTGAAGCTTTCTTT.

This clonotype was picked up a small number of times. CDR3 in amino acids: CASSLLGMDYEQYF. CDR3 DNA: TGTGCCAGCAGCTTACTGGGAATGGACTACGAGCAGTACTTC. The chain has TRBV7-9 and TRBJ2-7; D is undetermined. The CDR3 covers 14 residues. Per germline, CDR1 SEHNR and CDR2 FQNEAQ (reference sequence). The V gene lost 2 bases and the J gene lost 3 bases, with 11 bases spanning the gap.

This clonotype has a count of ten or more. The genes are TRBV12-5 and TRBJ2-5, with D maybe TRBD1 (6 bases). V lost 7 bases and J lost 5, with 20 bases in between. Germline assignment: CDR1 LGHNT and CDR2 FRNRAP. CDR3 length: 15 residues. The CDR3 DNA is TGTGCTAGTGCCCCAGGATCTGGGGGCAGGGAGACCCAGTACTTC. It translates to CASAPGSGGRETQYF.

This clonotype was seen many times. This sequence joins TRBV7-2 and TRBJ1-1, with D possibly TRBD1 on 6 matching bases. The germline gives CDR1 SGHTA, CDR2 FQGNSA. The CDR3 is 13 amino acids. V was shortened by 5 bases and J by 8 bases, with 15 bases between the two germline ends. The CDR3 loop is CASSQGHSAEAFF. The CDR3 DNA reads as TGTGCCAGCAGCCAGGGACATTCAGCGGAAGCTTTCTTT.

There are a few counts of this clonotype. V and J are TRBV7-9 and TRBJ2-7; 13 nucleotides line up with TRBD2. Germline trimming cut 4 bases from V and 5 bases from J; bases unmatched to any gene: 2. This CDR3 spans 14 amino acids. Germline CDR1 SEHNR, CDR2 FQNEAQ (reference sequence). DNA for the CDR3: TGTGCCAGCAGCTCACTAGCGGGGGGGAACGAGCAGTACTTC. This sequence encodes CASSSLAGGNEQYF.